The next 6 T cell receptor beta chains were all read from a single sample in a study of tumor-infiltrating lymphocytes in oesophageal squamous cell carcinoma. Each CDR3 protein gets one entry after TCRdb re-called the PCR reads with MiXCR. The repertoire holds 15,000 to 20,000 distinct CDR3 sequences, roughly two fifths seen once, with around 19% in the top ten. Sequences were obtained from esophageal tumor tissue. These TCRs come from a male donor with esophageal squamous cell carcinoma.

In its sample, this clonotype was seen once. V gene TRBV6-5 combines with J gene TRBJ2-3; the match to TRBD1 covers 10 bases. The better agreement between TRBJ2-7 and the DNA end casts doubt on the J call. The CDR3 is made up of 14 amino acids. Germline CDR1 and CDR2: MNHEY and SVGAGI. This CDR3 is CASSFWTGGYEQYF. The DNA of the CDR3 is TGTGCCAGCAGTTTCTGGACAGGGGGCTACGAGCAGTACTTC.

Many counts were recorded for this clonotype. With a much larger clone just one base away, this may be a read error. The genes are TRBV7-6 and TRBJ2-5; D unresolved. Germline CDR1 and CDR2: SGHVS and FNYEAQ. The V gene lost 3 bases and the J gene lost 11 bases, with 16 bases spanning the gap. This CDR3 spans 13 amino acids. This CDR3 is CASSFGGRNEQYF. The CDR3 DNA reads TGTGCCAGCAGCTTTGGTGGCAGGAATGAGCAGTACTTC.

The genes are TRBV7-2 and TRBJ2-1; either TRBD1 or TRBD2 may fit D (5 bases each). Germline V lookup: CDR1 SGHTA, CDR2 FQGNSA. Trimming shortened V by 1 base and J by 2 bases, and 12 bases separated the two germline ends. This CDR3 is built from 16 residues. The CDR3 nucleotides are TGTGCCAGCAGCTTAGGAGGGGTAGTGGCCTACAATGAGCAGTTCTTC. It codes for CASSLGGVVAYNEQFF.

This chain uses TRBV7-3 with TRBJ2-4; 8 bases are shared with TRBD2. From germline, CDR1 is SGHTA and CDR2 FQGTGA. The J segment lost 15 bases and the V segment lost 2 bases, leaving 15 bases of the junction unmatched. The CDR3 sequence is 15 residues long. The CDR3 DNA follows: TGTGCCAGCAGCTTATACGGGGGGGCCTCGGGGGAGCTGTACTTC. Translating it yields CASSLYGGASGELYF.

The rearrangement links TRBV7-3 to TRBJ2-1, with 12 bases that match TRBD2. The ends lost 3 bases at V and 5 bases at J; junction bases unmatched: 8. Per germline, CDR1 SGHTA and CDR2 FQGTGA. There are 17 residues in the CDR3. The CDR3 bases are TGTGCCAGCAGCTTTAAATCCGGACTAGCGGGAAACAATGAGCAGTTCTTC. It is translated as CASSFKSGLAGNNEQFF. Looking up the rest from reference TRBV7-3 and TRBJ2-1 gives the full variable domain: GAGVSQTPSNKVTEKGKYVELRCDPISGHTALYWYRQSLGQGPEFLIYFQGTGAADDSGLPNDRFFAVRPEGSVSTLKIQRTERGDSAVYLCASSFKSGLAGNNEQFFGPGTRLTVL.

The chain has TRBV7-3 and TRBJ2-7, with TRBD2 matching 9 bases. With the DNA end fitting TRBJ2-1 better, the J assignment may be wrong. Germline assignment: CDR1 SGHTA and CDR2 FQGTGA. The CDR3 spans 16 residues. The CDR3 bases are TGTGCCAGCAGCCCAGCCGGGACTAGCAGGTACAATGAGCAGTTCTTC. Translating gives CASSPAGTSRYNEQFF.